The 31 T cell receptor beta chains below come from one sample, sequenced in a study of cytomegalovirus exposure and HLA in healthy donors. The method was immunoSEQ multiplex PCR; TCRdb's version includes in-frame clones alone and lacks a portion of them. Of more than 200,000 clones in the sample, 80% to 95% were seen once. The sequenced material came from PBMCs. The receptors here all came from a woman aged 30 to 39 in good health and CMV-seronegative.

This clone was seen once. V usage is TRBV18 and J usage is TRBJ2-3; no definite D call. The CDR3 is 15 amino acids. The germline gives CDR1 KGHSH, CDR2 LQKENI. The V and J ends lost 3 bases and 0 bases respectively, with 10 bases between them. The CDR3 loop is CASSPVWQSTDTQYF. CDR3 DNA sequence: TGTGCCAGCTCACCGGTCTGGCAGAGCACAGATACGCAGTATTTT.

V is TRBV7-3 and J is TRBJ1-1; D unresolved. The CDR3 has 13 residues. V gave up 2 bases and J gave up 1 base, with 5 bases separating them. Germline V gene lookup returns CDR1 SGHTA and CDR2 FQGTGA. The CDR3 DNA reads TGTGCCAGCAGCTTATCAGCGAACACTGAAGCTTTCTTT. This translates into CASSLSANTEAFF. The entire variable domain, with the rest obtained from reference TRBV7-3 and TRBJ1-1, is as follows: GAGVSQTPSNKVTEKGKYVELRCDPISGHTALYWYRQSLGQGPEFLIYFQGTGAADDSGLPNDRFFAVRPEGSVSTLKIQRTERGDSAVYLCASSLSANTEAFFGQGTRLTVV.

This clone was seen only once. The chain couples TRBV27 to TRBJ1-2; possibly TRBD1 for D (6 bases). The CDR3 runs 16 residues. Trimming removed 0 bases at V and 5 bases at J, with 16 bases between. Per germline, CDR1 MNHEY and CDR2 SMNVEV (reference sequence). CDR3 nucleotide sequence: TGTGCCAGCAGTTTATCGGGGGCAGGCGTCGTTTATGGCTACACCTTC. Translating gives CASSLSGAGVVYGYTF.

CDR3 nucleotides: TGCAGCGTGCGACAGGGCTCGAACACTGAAGCTTTCTTT. Protein: CSVRQGSNTEAFF. The chain is built from TRBV29-1 and TRBJ1-1; 7 nucleotides line up with TRBD1. Germline trimming cut 6 bases from V and 1 base from J; bases unmatched to any gene: 5. The CDR3 length is 13 residues. Germline-derived CDR1 and CDR2 are SQVTM and ANQGSEA.

Points on this clone: This specimen includes other DNA sequences encoding the same CDR3. V gene TRBV9 combines with J gene TRBJ2-3, with 7 bases fitting TRBD2. Per germline, CDR1 SGDLS and CDR2 YYNGEE. V gave up 0 bases and J gave up 0 bases; unmatched junction bases: 1. This CDR3 is 15 amino acids long. The CDR3 reads CASSVGGGSTDTQYF. The CDR3 bases are TGTGCCAGCAGCGTAGGCGGGGGAAGCACAGATACGCAGTATTTT.

The J gene is TRBJ1-1, the V gene TRBV21-1. TRBV21-1 corresponds to a pseudogene. The CDR3 contains 15 residues. The CDR3 sequence is CASSKEAGGVTEAFF. The CDR3 DNA is TGTGCCAGCAGCAAAGAGGCCGGTGGGGTAACTGAAGCTTTCTTT.

The gene calls are TRBV19 and TRBJ2-3; no clear D gene. The CDR3 spans 18 residues. Looked up from germline, CDR1 is LNHDA and CDR2 is SQIVND (reference sequence). V lost 3 bases to trimming and J lost 1 base, with 20 bases between them. The DNA for the CDR3 is TGTGCCAGTAGTATCAGATTTCGCATGGGCTCCCGCACAGATACGCAGTATTTT. Protein sequence: CASSIRFRMGSRTDTQYF.

The chain links TRBV21-1 to TRBJ2-7. TRBV21-1 is annotated as a pseudogene. The CDR3 consists of 14 residues. The CDR3 DNA reads as TGTGCCAGCAGCAAAGATCCAGGGGAGGTCGAGCAGTACTTC. As protein: CASSKDPGEVEQYF.

This chain joins TRBV27 and TRBJ2-1, with 13 positions matching TRBD2. V shed 6 bases and J 2 bases; nucleotides not matched to a gene: 4. Germline V gene lookup returns CDR1 MNHEY and CDR2 SMNVEV (reference sequence). The CDR3 length is 16 residues. The CDR3 sequence: CASRITSGRAYNEQFF. CDR3 DNA sequence: TGTGCCAGCAGGATTACTAGCGGGAGGGCCTACAATGAGCAGTTCTTC.

J is TRBJ1-1 and V is TRBV10-2; D unclear. Germline-derived CDR1 and CDR2 are WSHSY and SAAADI. V was cut by 10 bases and J by 4 bases, with 10 bases left in between. The CDR3 covers 11 residues. DNA for the CDR3: TGCGCCACCAAGGATATCACTGAAGCTTTCTTT. Translated: CATKDITEAFF.

The gene calls are TRBV11-2 and TRBJ1-5, with 7 bases matching TRBD1. Germline V gene data show CDR1 as SGHAT and CDR2 as FQNNGV. The V gene end was trimmed by 1 base and the J gene end by 6 bases; junction bases not matched to a gene: 3. CDR3 length: 14 amino acids. CDR3 in DNA: TGTGCCAGCAGCTTAGGGGGACAGTTTCAGCCCCAGCATTTT. This codes for CASSLGGQFQPQHF. Using reference TRBV11-2 and TRBJ1-5 for the parts outside the CDR3, the full variable domain is EAGVAQSPRYKIIEKRQSVAFWCNPISGHATLYWYQQILGQGPKLLIQFQNNGVVDDSQLPKDRFSAERLKGVDSTLKIQPAKLEDSAVYLCASSLGGQFQPQHFGDGTRLSIL.

The gene calls are TRBV27 and TRBJ1-2; 8 nucleotides align to TRBD1. From germline, CDR1 is MNHEY and CDR2 SMNVEV (reference sequence). Germline trimming cut 4 bases from V and 7 bases from J; bases unmatched to any gene: 5. CDR3 length: 13 amino acids. Here the CDR3 DNA reads TGTGCCAGCAGTTCGGGGACAGGCGGTGGCTACACCTTC. Its translation: CASSSGTGGGYTF.

The chain has TRBV18 and TRBJ1-2, with 9 bases aligning to TRBD1. Germline V lookup: CDR1 KGHSH, CDR2 LQKENI. The CDR3 is 15 amino acids. The ends lost 1 base at V and 7 bases at J; junction bases unmatched: 7. The CDR3 spells CASSPLGQGYAGYTF. The CDR3 DNA reads as TGTGCCAGCTCACCACTCGGACAGGGGTACGCTGGCTACACCTTC. The full variable domain, completed using reference TRBV18 and TRBJ1-2, is NAGVMQNPRHLVRRRGQEARLRCSPMKGHSHVYWYRQLPEEGLKFMVYLQKENIIDESGMPKERFSAEFPKEGPSILRIQQVVRGDSAAYFCASSPLGQGYAGYTFGSGTRLTVV.

This chain links TRBV5-1 with TRBJ2-2; 10 bases line up with TRBD2. This CDR3 is 18 amino acids long. Trimming removed 0 bases from V and 0 bases from J; junction bases left unmatched: 5. Germline lookup yields CDR1 SGHRS and CDR2 YFSETQ. The CDR3 DNA reads TGCGCCAGCAGCTTGGTCGGTCTAGCGGGAGCGAACACCGGGGAGCTGTTTTTT. Protein sequence: CASSLVGLAGANTGELFF.

This clone has just a few counts. The V call is TRBV5-1, the J call TRBJ1-3; 9 bases map to TRBD1. V was clipped by 4 bases and J by 4 bases; unmatched bases: 6. The CDR3 contains 15 residues. In germline, CDR1 is SGHRS, CDR2 YFSETQ. CDR3 bases: TGCGCCAGCAGCGGAACAGGGGGCGGAGGAAACACCATATATTTT. It yields the protein CASSGTGGGGNTIYF.

This rearrangement joins TRBV11-2 to TRBJ1-2; D may be TRBD1 (5 bases). Germline lookup yields CDR1 SGHAT and CDR2 FQNNGV. Trimming took off 1 base at V and 6 bases at J, with 12 bases between the two ends. The CDR3 is 14 residues long. Here the CDR3 DNA reads TGTGCCAGCAGCTTAGGCCGGGGGGGTCATGGCTACACCTTC. Translation gives CASSLGRGGHGYTF.

The V call is TRBV5-8, the J call TRBJ2-1; 8 bases agree with TRBD2. CDR3 length: 14 residues. With V trimmed by 10 bases and J by 12 bases, 18 bases remained unmatched. Germline V gene sequence: CDR1 SGHTS, CDR2 YDEGEE. CDR3 in amino acids: CAGGLAGFRVRQFF. DNA for the CDR3: TGTGCCGGTGGGCTAGCGGGCTTCCGGGTACGGCAGTTCTTC.

The rearrangement uses TRBV2 and TRBJ2-7, with TRBD2 as a possible D gene (6 bases). Trimming took off 3 bases at V and 0 bases at J, with 9 bases between the two ends. CDR3 length: 14 amino acids. CDR1 is SNHLY and CDR2 is FYNNEI in the germline V gene. CDR3 loop: CASSDGSFSYEQYF. The CDR3 nucleotides are TGTGCCAGCAGTGACGGGAGTTTCTCCTACGAGCAGTACTTC. The full variable domain, with the rest looked up from reference TRBV2 and TRBJ2-7, is EPEVTQTPSHQVTQMGQEVILRCVPISNHLYFYWYRQILGQKVEFLVSFYNNEISEKSEIFDDQFSVERPDGSNFTLKIRSTKLEDSAMYFCASSDGSFSYEQYFGPGTRLTVT.

This chain links TRBV2 with TRBJ2-1; D uncertain. Germline CDR1 and CDR2: SNHLY and FYNNEI. Trimming shortened V by 5 bases and J by 9 bases, and 8 bases separated the two germline ends. This CDR3 contains 11 residues. CDR3 sequence (DNA): TGTGCCAGCAGTTATGCCAGTGAGCAGTTCTTC. It specifies CASSYASEQFF.

This CDR3 reads CASSLAGLEQYF. The CDR3 DNA reads as TGTGCCAGCAGCTTAGCAGGGCTCGAGCAGTACTTC. The chain combines TRBV7-2 with TRBJ2-7; unclear D gene. The germline gives CDR1 SGHTA, CDR2 FQGNSA. This CDR3 comprises 12 residues. The V end was cut by 0 bases, the J end by 6 bases, with 6 bases between.

This chain uses TRBV7-2 with TRBJ1-5; D perhaps matches TRBD1 (5 bases). V was trimmed by 5 bases and J by 7 bases, leaving 18 bases between them. The CDR3 contains 15 residues. Germline values: CDR1 SGHTA, CDR2 FQGNSA. This chain's CDR3 is CASSPQGGSGQPQHF. In nucleotides, the CDR3 is TGTGCCAGCAGCCCCCAGGGCGGATCCGGGCAGCCCCAGCATTTT.

This sequence joins TRBV19 and TRBJ2-7; D assignment may be TRBD1 or TRBD2 (5 bases each). The length of the CDR3 is 13 residues. CDR1 is LNHDA, CDR2 SQIVND, per germline (reference sequence). Deletions cut 3 bases from V and 5 bases from J, with 11 bases between. CDR3 residues: CASSIGRGDEQYF. CDR3 DNA: TGTGCCAGTAGTATTGGCAGAGGGGACGAGCAGTACTTC.

DNA of the CDR3: TGTGCCAGTAGTTCTGGACAGGGCTACGAGCAGTACTTC. This encodes CASSSGQGYEQYF. The genes are TRBV19 and TRBJ2-7, with 8 bases that match TRBD1. The V gene's germline CDR1 is LNHDA and CDR2 SQIVND (reference sequence). The CDR3 spans 13 residues. The V segment lost 5 bases and the J segment 3 bases; nucleotides outside the gene matches: 3.

The chain has TRBV6-5 and TRBJ2-7; unclear D gene. The V gene lost 4 bases and the J gene lost 4 bases, with 11 bases spanning the gap. There are 13 residues in the CDR3. Germline loops: CDR1 MNHEY, CDR2 SVGAGI. The CDR3 loop is CASSSSDGYEQYF. In DNA form, the CDR3 reads TGTGCCAGCAGTTCCTCCGACGGATACGAGCAGTACTTC.

The rearrangement uses TRBV6-5 and TRBJ2-2, with D tentatively TRBD1 (6 bases). The CDR3 consists of 14 residues. With 0 bases removed from V and 4 bases from J, the gap between germline ends came to 6 bases. The germline V gene encodes CDR1 MNHEY and CDR2 SVGAGI. In nucleotides, the CDR3 is TGTGCCAGCAGTTACTCAGGGGGCACCGGGGAGCTGTTTTTT. This translates into CASSYSGGTGELFF.

The chain carries TRBV27 and TRBJ2-1; D possibly corresponds to TRBD2 (5 bases). This CDR3 region has 14 residues. V was pared by 10 bases and J by 1 base, with 14 bases between. In germline, CDR1 is MNHEY, CDR2 SMNVEV (reference sequence). The CDR3 DNA reads TGTGCCACGCAACGGGAAGGATCCTACAATGAGCAGTTCTTC. Amino acid sequence: CATQREGSYNEQFF.

This chain uses TRBV28 with TRBJ1-4; D remains unclear. The CDR3 contains 16 residues. Germline CDR1 and CDR2: MDHEN and SYDVKM. V was clipped by 6 bases and J by 7 bases, with 21 bases between them. CDR3 sequence: CASRSARVALGEKLFF. The CDR3 nucleotides are TGTGCCAGCAGGTCGGCAAGGGTGGCACTCGGTGAAAAACTGTTTTTT.

The gene calls are TRBV27 and TRBJ2-3, with 15 bases fitting TRBD2. The CDR3 is made up of 18 amino acids. Losses at the gene ends were 4 bases for V and 2 bases for J; bases not matched to a gene: 7. Looked up from germline, CDR1 is MNHEY and CDR2 is SMNVEV (reference sequence). CDR3 region: CASSSGTSGRSYTDTQYF. Here the CDR3 DNA reads TGTGCCAGCAGTTCGGGGACTAGCGGGAGGTCCTACACAGATACGCAGTATTTT.

The chain links TRBV7-2 to TRBJ2-3, with D possibly TRBD1 on 5 matching bases. This CDR3 comprises 13 residues. V was trimmed by 3 bases and J by 5 bases, leaving 9 bases between them. Per germline, CDR1 SGHTA and CDR2 FQGNSA. In nucleotides, the CDR3 is TGTGCCAGCAGCTTGGACAATCGAGATACGCAGTATTTT. This encodes CASSLDNRDTQYF.

V is TRBV7-6 and J is TRBJ2-3; 8 positions agree with TRBD2. This CDR3 has 18 amino acids. V was pared by 1 base and J by 4 bases, with 13 bases of the junction left unmatched. Germline-derived CDR1 and CDR2 are SGHVS and FNYEAQ. The CDR3 here is CASSLGASGLSSADTQYF. The CDR3, as DNA: TGTGCCAGCAGCTTAGGGGCTAGCGGGTTGAGTAGCGCAGATACGCAGTATTTT.

The chain recombines TRBV6-1 with TRBJ2-7, with D perhaps matching TRBD1 (5 bases). V dropped 0 bases and J dropped 3 bases, with 12 bases sitting between them. The CDR3 covers 15 residues. The germline V gene encodes CDR1 MNHNS and CDR2 SASEGT. Written as DNA, the CDR3 is TGTGCCAGCAGTGAAGCTTATTCAGGGATCTACGAGCAGTACTTC. The encoded protein is CASSEAYSGIYEQYF.